The present T cell receptor beta chain was sequenced within a study of preoperative IRX-2 immunotherapy in early breast cancer. The V and J ends lost 4 bases and 5 bases respectively, with 11 bases between them. The CDR3 totals 13 residues. Looked up from germline, CDR1 is SGHAT and CDR2 is FQNNGV. Documented treatment: preoperative locoregional IRX-2 cytokine immunotherapy. The repertoire was sequenced with immunoSEQ multiplex PCR; TCRdb's copy has only in-frame clones and lacks some. The sample has roughly 29,000 clones, around 90% seen once. The chain couples TRBV11-2 to TRBJ1-1; D remains ambiguous. This specimen was collected from a patient treated with IRX-2 immunotherapy. This TCR was sampled from a human donor with breast cancer. CDR3 DNA sequence: TGTGCCAGCAGCTCCCACCCGGGTACTGAAGCTTTCTTT. This encodes CASSSHPGTEAFF.